Listed here are 8 T cell receptor beta chains from one sample, sequenced in a study of a mutant IDH1 vaccine in newly diagnosed glioma. Data came from immunoSEQ multiplex PCR; TCRdb stores just in-frame clones and leaves some out. There are about 51,000 clones in the sample; approximately 78% occur only once, and less than 2% lies in the top ten. The sample's time point: week 5, during vaccination. Doses consisted of 300 ug of mutant IDH1 20-mer peptide each, paired with topical imiquimod. These receptors' targets are unknown. The sequenced sample was PBMCs, obtained from a glioma patient whose treatment included an IDH1 peptide vaccine. These receptors were taken from a woman in her thirties or forties with glioma.

The chain couples TRBV4-3 to TRBJ2-1; tentatively, D is TRBD1 (5 bases). The CDR3 has 14 amino acids. With 3 bases removed from V and 7 bases from J, the gap between germline ends came to 13 bases. Germline loops: CDR1 LGHNA, CDR2 YSLEER. The CDR3 reads CASSQTLGANEQFF. CDR3 coding DNA: TGCGCCAGCAGCCAGACCCTAGGGGCAAATGAGCAGTTCTTC.

This clone has a single count. The CDR3, as DNA: TGTGCCAGCAGCTTCTACGGCGACGAGCAGTACTTC. It translates to CASSFYGDEQYF. The genes are TRBV7-9 and TRBJ2-7; D unclear. Trimming shortened V by 3 bases and J by 5 bases, and 8 bases separated the two germline ends. CDR1 SEHNR and CDR2 FQNEAQ come from the germline V gene (reference sequence). This CDR3 comprises 12 residues.

This chain links TRBV27 with TRBJ1-2; a weak D match, TRBD1 (6 bases). Germline V gene data show CDR1 as MNHEY and CDR2 as SMNVEV (reference sequence). The CDR3 is 17 amino acids. Trimming shortened V by 5 bases and J by 4 bases, and 23 bases separated the two germline ends. The chain's CDR3 is CASSPFGGGTYPYGYTF. The DNA for the CDR3 is TGTGCCAGCAGTCCCTTTGGGGGGGGCACCTACCCCTATGGCTACACCTTC.

The chain is built from TRBV27 and TRBJ1-5; 10 bases map to TRBD1. This CDR3 has 15 amino acids. In germline, CDR1 is MNHEY, CDR2 SMNVEV (reference sequence). Trimming removed 3 bases from V and 5 bases from J; junction bases left unmatched: 4. The CDR3 reads CASSFGGTGDQPQHF. The CDR3 DNA sequence: TGTGCCAGCAGTTTCGGTGGGACAGGGGATCAGCCCCAGCATTTT.

This clone was observed a handful of times. J is TRBJ1-1 and V is TRBV5-4; D is undetermined. CDR3 length: 15 residues. Deletions cut 2 bases from V and 3 bases from J, with 14 bases between. Germline CDR1 and CDR2: SGHNT and YYREEE (reference sequence). DNA for the CDR3: TGTGCCAGCAGCTTAGATCGCAGGCCTGACACTGAAGCTTTCTTT. This translates into CASSLDRRPDTEAFF.

This clone was observed a few times. The chain is built from TRBV9 and TRBJ1-1; 7 bases are a match to TRBD1. Germline CDR1 reads SGDLS; CDR2 reads YYNGEE. The V gene end was trimmed by 7 bases and the J gene end by 0 bases; junction bases not matched to a gene: 12. The CDR3 contains 16 residues. As DNA, the CDR3 is TGTGCCAGCGGGGCTGAGCCGACAGGGCTGAACACTGAAGCTTTCTTT. Its protein is CASGAEPTGLNTEAFF.

The rearrangement uses TRBV18 and TRBJ2-7, with 10 bases identical to TRBD1. Germline-derived CDR1 and CDR2 are KGHSH and LQKENI. J gave up 7 bases and V 6 bases, and 12 bases lay outside the gene matches. The CDR3 totals 15 residues. CDR3 loop: CASSRAGTGEREQYF. In DNA, the CDR3 is TGTGCCAGCTCGCGCGCAGGGACAGGGGAAAGGGAGCAGTACTTC.

The chain couples TRBV5-1 to TRBJ2-7, with D perhaps TRBD2 (6 bases). V gave up 0 bases and J gave up 0 bases, with 13 bases separating them. The CDR3 is made up of 16 amino acids. The germline V gene encodes CDR1 SGHRS and CDR2 YFSETQ. CDR3 loop: CASSLVRDSDSYEQYF. Here the CDR3 DNA reads TGCGCCAGCAGCTTGGTTCGGGACTCCGACTCCTACGAGCAGTACTTC.